A selection of T cell receptor beta chains follows, all from one sample in a study of blood T cell repertoires in COVID-19. Profiled with immunoSEQ multiplex PCR; TCRdb holds only in-frame clones, not every one. The sample records fewer than 350,000 clones, roughly 93% being singletons. Sample: PBMCs or T cells enriched from blood (not recorded which). Receptors originate from a woman aged 40-49 years with acute COVID-19. Each CDR3 is given with its conserved first and last residue.

v_gene	j_gene	CDR3aa
TRBV5-1	TRBJ2-3	CASSFTGATTDTQYF
TRBV5-4	TRBJ2-5	CASSPEGTSVETQYF
TRBV12-3/TRBV12-4	TRBJ2-7	CASSLGGGHEQYF
TRBV27	TRBJ1-2	CASSLLGGQGGGYTF
TRBV9	TRBJ2-1	CASSVSGGGNEQFF
TRBV7-9	TRBJ2-7	CASSLGLAGEQYF
TRBV28	TRBJ1-2	CASSLVLAGLTNYGYTF
TRBV3-1/TRBV3-2	TRBJ1-5	CASSQDRTGAQHF
TRBV5-4	TRBJ2-3	CASSFDRSTDTQYF
TRBV5-1	TRBJ2-3	CASSPGSTSGGKTDTQYF
TRBV28	TRBJ1-5	CASSHRGSNQPQHF
TRBV3-1/TRBV3-2	TRBJ2-5	CASSQHRGLGSETQYF
TRBV7-3	TRBJ1-1	CASSPSRDREAFF
TRBV18	TRBJ2-1	CASSPKVSGYNEQFF
TRBV2	TRBJ2-1	CASSLPGTGQVEQFF
TRBV6-5	TRBJ1-2	CASRDSSNYGYTF
TRBV7-9	TRBJ1-2	CASSPLTGNFDYGYTF
TRBV28	TRBJ1-1	CASSAHRNTEAFF
TRBV7-9	TRBJ1-2	CASSLGGQGNYGYTF
TRBV30	TRBJ2-3	CAWSPRTSGWTDTQYF
TRBV14	TRBJ1-6	CASSQHPQGARYNSPLHF
TRBV5-1	TRBJ1-2	CASSFRGDPGYTF
TRBV7-2	TRBJ1-6	CASRRDRLDSPLHF
TRBV28	TRBJ2-7	CASSASPTEQYF
TRBV19	TRBJ2-4	CASSSQGLKNIQYF
TRBV4-3	TRBJ2-3	CASSQTGTSKDTQYF
TRBV25-1	TRBJ2-1	CASTQPGGAYNEQFF
TRBV4-2	TRBJ2-3	CASSQDQRGLAGGTDTQYF
TRBV29-1	TRBJ1-2	CSVAAGWRGEGYTF
TRBV21-1	TRBJ1-6	CASTQGQNNSPLHF
TRBV6-5	TRBJ1-3	CASSWDRGFSGNTIYF
TRBV7-9	TRBJ2-2	CASSPLSTGELFF
TRBV5-1	TRBJ2-5	CASSFVGGQETQYF
TRBV28	TRBJ2-5	CASTGTSHETQYF
TRBV19	TRBJ1-5	CASSMGRDNQPQHF
TRBV28	TRBJ1-1	CASSSFGQVGTDNTEAFF
TRBV24-1	TRBJ1-1	CATSDSSGTGSKRFF
TRBV5-1	TRBJ2-1	CASSLGSGGGDEQFF
TRBV6-6	TRBJ1-1	CASNLQGKMAEAFF
TRBV9	TRBJ2-3	CASSVRSGSRTDTQYF
TRBV28	TRBJ1-2	CASSGQGHGYTF
TRBV7-6	TRBJ2-2	CASSLEAGVHSNTGELFF
TRBV6-2/TRBV6-3	TRBJ1-2	CASSRQPTGGFNYGYTF
TRBV5-1	TRBJ2-3	CASSIRPTSNTDTQYF
TRBV7-8	TRBJ1-3	CASSRAGAGNTIYF
TRBV7-9	TRBJ1-1	CASSIRTAYNTEAFF
TRBV4-1	TRBJ1-6	CASSQEAWTLDNSPLHF
TRBV5-4	TRBJ2-5	CASSPRGGETQYF
TRBV5-1	TRBJ1-1	CASSFVAMNTEAFF